One T cell receptor beta chain is described in this entry. What it recognizes is unknown. Primers included in the PCR were 60 Vbeta and 13 Jbeta primers. Sequenced by immunoSEQ multiplex PCR; TCRdb stores in-frame clones only, minus some. The sample consists of approximately 67,000 clones, about 70% of them appearing once. The ends were cut back, 6 bases at V and 2 bases at J, with 16 bases in the middle. CDR3 length: 15 amino acids. Per the germline V gene, CDR1 is SGHTA and CDR2 is FQGTGA. This sample was taken from a study of cytomegalovirus exposure and HLA in healthy donors. Whole-study results and caveats: TRBV6-2, TRBV6-3 and other indistinguishable V segments were excluded.

This receptor was identified in a woman aged 25 to 39 in good health and CMV-seronegative. The sequencing sample was made of PBMCs. The chain carries TRBV7-3 and TRBJ1-2, with TRBD1 as a possible D gene (6 bases). This CDR3 is CASRSPRQENYGYTF. CDR3 sequence (DNA): TGTGCCAGCAGGTCTCCGCGACAGGAGAACTATGGCTACACCTTC. The complete variable domain, with remaining parts taken from reference TRBV7-3 and TRBJ1-2, reads GAGVSQTPSNKVTEKGKYVELRCDPISGHTALYWYRQSLGQGPEFLIYFQGTGAADDSGLPNDRFFAVRPEGSVSTLKIQRTERGDSAVYLCASRSPRQENYGYTFGSGTRLTVV.